The 18 T cell receptor beta chains given below trace back to one sample, sequenced in a study of blood T cell repertoires in COVID-19. Some clones are missing from TCRdb's copy, which holds only in-frame ones; the method was immunoSEQ multiplex PCR. The table has 63,000 or so clones, approximately 90% seen once. Material: peripheral blood. The receptors shown here come from a man aged 65 to 85 with active COVID-19.

The chain carries TRBV2 and TRBJ1-2; D remains unclear. The ends were cut back, 3 bases at V and 2 bases at J, with 10 bases in the middle. This CDR3 contains 14 residues. Per the germline V gene, CDR1 is SNHLY and CDR2 is FYNNEI. CDR3 region: CASSDLGTNYGYTF. The CDR3 bases are TGTGCCAGCAGTGATTTGGGCACCAACTATGGCTACACCTTC.

Of note for this clone: The same CDR3 can be traced to other DNA sequences in this sample. The J gene is TRBJ2-7, the V gene TRBV19, with 8 positions matching TRBD2. The CDR3 has 14 residues. V shed 4 bases and J 0 bases; nucleotides not matched to a gene: 2. The V gene's germline CDR1 is LNHDA and CDR2 SQIVND (reference sequence). CDR3 bases: TGTGCCAGTAGTAGTAGCGGGGCCTCCTACGAGCAGTACTTC. Its protein product is CASSSSGASYEQYF.

This chain joins TRBV29-1 and TRBJ1-1; 8 bases are a match to TRBD1. The CDR3 covers 13 residues. J was trimmed by 6 bases and V by 6 bases; bases with no gene match: 9. Germline loops: CDR1 SQVTM, CDR2 ANQGSEA. The DNA of the CDR3 is TGCAGCGTCGGACTCGGACAGGGCCCTGAAGCTTTCTTT. Translation gives CSVGLGQGPEAFF.

Turning to this clone: The junction departs from germline at one end; a sequencing error may be responsible. The gene calls are TRBV7-7 and TRBJ2-3; D perhaps matches TRBD2 (7 bases). Looked up from germline, CDR1 is SSHAT and CDR2 is FNYEAQ (reference sequence). The CDR3 runs to 15 residues. This CDR3 reads CASSLGGGAGDTQYF. For the CDR3, the DNA is TGTGCTAGCAGCTTGGGGGGGGGCGCGGGGGATACGCAGTATTTT.

A single count supports this clone. This chain connects TRBV5-1 to TRBJ1-1, with D uncertain. Per germline, CDR1 SGHRS and CDR2 YFSETQ. V shed 2 bases and J shed 1 base, with 9 bases lying between them. The CDR3 is 14 amino acids. CDR3 DNA sequence: TGCGCCAGCAGCTTAACCTCAGGGAACACTGAAGCTTTCTTT. Protein product: CASSLTSGNTEAFF.

The genes are TRBV12-5 and TRBJ2-1, with TRBD2 identical over 7 bases. CDR1 is LGHNT, CDR2 FRNRAP, per germline. The CDR3 sequence is 19 residues long. Unmatched junction bases numbered 13, after V lost 2 bases and J lost 0 bases. CDR3 sequence: CASGLQPRGLTSSYNEQFF. CDR3 sequence (DNA): TGTGCTAGTGGTTTGCAACCCCGGGGACTAACCTCCTCCTACAATGAGCAGTTCTTC.

This chain connects TRBV19 to TRBJ2-3; 8 nucleotides agree with TRBD2. Germline loops: CDR1 LNHDA, CDR2 SQIVND (reference sequence). CDR3 size: 16 residues. Losses at the gene ends were 6 bases for V and 0 bases for J; bases not matched to a gene: 8. The CDR3 loop reads CASSPTSGASTDTQYF. CDR3 sequence (DNA): TGTGCCAGTAGCCCTACTAGCGGCGCTAGCACAGATACGCAGTATTTT.

A few counts support this clone. CDR3 sequence reads: CASSQDGGTNEKLFF. The CDR3 DNA follows: TGTGCCAGCAGCCAAGATGGGGGCACTAATGAAAAACTGTTTTTT. The chain has TRBV4-2 and TRBJ1-4, with a possible D match to TRBD1 (6 bases). Trimming shortened V by 0 bases and J by 2 bases, and 7 bases separated the two germline ends. This CDR3 comprises 15 residues. CDR1 and CDR2 (germline): LGHNA, YNFKEQ.

The chain couples TRBV20-1 to TRBJ2-5; the D gene is possibly TRBD2 (5 bases). Per germline, CDR1 DFQATT and CDR2 SNEGSKA (reference sequence). Deletions cut 6 bases from V and 5 bases from J, with 10 bases between. The CDR3 spans 11 residues. The CDR3 loop is CSAEEGETQYF. The DNA for the CDR3 is TGCAGTGCGGAGGAAGGGGAGACCCAGTACTTC.

This clone was counted at least ten times. This chain connects TRBV19 to TRBJ1-2; maybe TRBD1 (6 bases). The CDR3 is made up of 15 amino acids. The V end lost 4 bases, the J end lost 1 base, and 13 bases lay between the germline ends. The V gene's germline CDR1 is LNHDA and CDR2 SQIVND (reference sequence). CDR3 amino acids: CASSTPRTDNYGYTF. CDR3 nucleotides: TGTGCCAGTAGTACCCCCAGGACAGATAACTATGGCTACACCTTC.

The J gene is TRBJ1-4, the V gene TRBV18, with D perhaps matching TRBD1 (5 bases). From germline, CDR1 is KGHSH and CDR2 LQKENI. Trimming shortened V by 1 base and J by 2 bases, and 8 bases separated the two germline ends. The CDR3 has 15 residues. The CDR3 here is CASSPLGGTNEKLFF. The CDR3, as DNA: TGTGCCAGCTCACCACTTGGGGGGACTAATGAAAAACTGTTTTTT.

V gene TRBV5-5 combines with J gene TRBJ2-5; tentative D call: TRBD2 (6 bases). Deletions cut 7 bases from V and 1 base from J, with 17 bases between. Germline V gene lookup returns CDR1 SGHKS and CDR2 YYEKEE (reference sequence). This CDR3 is 15 amino acids long. The CDR3 DNA follows: TGTGCCAGCGGCGGGGCCCCCGGAATCCAAGAGACCCAGTACTTC. Translation gives CASGGAPGIQETQYF.

The genes are TRBV2 and TRBJ1-4, with D unresolved. V lost 4 bases to trimming and J lost 7 bases, with 19 bases between them. CDR1 and CDR2 from the germline V gene are SNHLY and FYNNEI. The CDR3 length is 16 residues. The CDR3 sequence: CASSVGPGRGSEKLFF. CDR3 in DNA: TGTGCCAGCAGTGTTGGCCCCGGTCGGGGTTCTGAAAAACTGTTTTTT.

The J gene is TRBJ2-2, the V gene TRBV11-3; TRBD2 agrees at 7 bases. Germline CDR1 and CDR2: SGHNT and YENEEA. V lost 5 bases to trimming and J lost 1 base; unmatched junction nucleotides: 7. The CDR3 is made up of 16 amino acids. The chain's CDR3 is CASSGASGWNTGELFF. The CDR3 coding sequence is TGTGCCAGCAGCGGGGCTAGCGGATGGAACACCGGGGAGCTGTTTTTT.

The CDR3: CASSFRGDNQPQHF. The CDR3 coding sequence is TGTGCCAGCAGTTTTCGGGGAGACAATCAGCCCCAGCATTTT. V usage is TRBV27 and J usage is TRBJ1-5, with D unresolved. The CDR3 has 14 amino acids. V shed 3 bases and J shed 3 bases, with 9 bases lying between them. Germline lookup yields CDR1 MNHEY and CDR2 SMNVEV (reference sequence).

V and J are TRBV6-5 and TRBJ2-3, with TRBD2 matching 9 bases. CDR1 and CDR2 (germline): MNHEY, SVGAGI. This CDR3 is built from 14 residues. The ends lost 5 bases at V and 3 bases at J; junction bases unmatched: 3. CDR3 sequence: CASSPGLATDTQYF. DNA of the CDR3: TGTGCCAGCAGTCCAGGACTAGCGACAGATACGCAGTATTTT.

The rearrangement uses TRBV24-1 and TRBJ2-7, with D hard to call. V gave up 4 bases and J gave up 6 bases, with 21 bases separating them. The CDR3 runs to 16 residues. Germline values: CDR1 KGHDR, CDR2 SFDVKD. CDR3 sequence: CATSEPSGHVLREQYF. The CDR3 coding sequence is TGTGCCACCAGTGAGCCCTCCGGCCACGTACTACGCGAGCAGTACTTC.

The V call is TRBV11-3, the J call TRBJ2-7, with 8 bases fitting TRBD2. Germline CDR1 is SGHNT and CDR2 is YENEEA. Trimming cost V 2 bases and J 7 bases; bases outside gene matches: 10. The CDR3 has 15 amino acids. The CDR3 loop is CASSLLAGPLGEQYF. The DNA for the CDR3 is TGTGCCAGCAGCTTATTAGCGGGACCTTTGGGGGAGCAGTACTTC.